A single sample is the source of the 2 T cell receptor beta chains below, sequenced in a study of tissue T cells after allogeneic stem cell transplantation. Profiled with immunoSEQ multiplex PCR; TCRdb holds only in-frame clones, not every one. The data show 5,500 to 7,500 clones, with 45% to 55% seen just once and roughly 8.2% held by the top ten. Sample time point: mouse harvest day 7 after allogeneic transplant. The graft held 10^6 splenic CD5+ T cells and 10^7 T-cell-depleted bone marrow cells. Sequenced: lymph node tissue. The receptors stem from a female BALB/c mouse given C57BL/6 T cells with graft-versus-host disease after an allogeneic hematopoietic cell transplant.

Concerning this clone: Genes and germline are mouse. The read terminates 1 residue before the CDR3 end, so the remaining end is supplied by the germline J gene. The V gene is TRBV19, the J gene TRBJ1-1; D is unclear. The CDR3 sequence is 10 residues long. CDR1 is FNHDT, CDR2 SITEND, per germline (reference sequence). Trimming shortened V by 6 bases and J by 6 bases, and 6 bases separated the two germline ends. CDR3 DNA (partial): TGTGCCAGCACGGAGGCAGAAGTCTTC. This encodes CASTEAEVF. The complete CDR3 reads CASTEAEVFF.

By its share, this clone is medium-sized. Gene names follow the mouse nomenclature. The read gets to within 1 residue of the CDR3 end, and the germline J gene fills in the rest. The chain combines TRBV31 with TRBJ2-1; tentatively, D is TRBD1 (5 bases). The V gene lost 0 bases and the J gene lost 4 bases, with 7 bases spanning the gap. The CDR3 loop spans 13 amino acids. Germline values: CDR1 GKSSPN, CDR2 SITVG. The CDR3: CAWSLHRYAEQFF. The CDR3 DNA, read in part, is TGTGCCTGGAGTCTTCACAGGTATGCTGAGCAGTTC.